This T cell receptor (beta chain) was obtained from a study of T cells after yellow fever vaccination. Study information: The authors prepared low-cell-number fractions using SMART-Seq v4 Ultra Low Input.

TCRdb reprocessed the 5' RACE reads with MiXCR, giving one entry per CDR3 protein. In the table there are 300,000 to 450,000 distinct CDR3 sequences, more than 5.5% of which are singletons. Deletions cut 6 bases from V and 7 bases from J, with 22 bases between. This CDR3 comprises 15 residues. The germline V gene encodes CDR1 DFQATT and CDR2 SNEGSKA (reference sequence). This clonotype was counted between two and nine times. This clonotype was obtained from a young man who received the YFV17D yellow fever vaccine. The chain employs TRBV20-1 and TRBJ2-1; D remains ambiguous. This specimen was PBMCs, taken 5 days after the yellow fever booster vaccination. This chain's CDR3 is CSAARNPRSRNEQFF. CDR3 in DNA: TGCAGTGCCGCCCGGAATCCGCGATCGCGGAATGAGCAGTTCTTC.